This T cell receptor beta chain was identified during a study of T cell repertoires in cytomegalovirus infection (dated by TCRdb to between 2018 and 2021). Notes on the research overall: Alongside well-studied HLA-B-restricted epitopes, the peptide stimulations were aimed at recently identified HLA-C-restricted CMV epitopes, whose presentation resists viral immunomodulation. Because public TCR beta signatures pointed to carriage of CMV infection together with the matching HLA type, the HLA type of each donor mattered for the analysis. Results and caveats for the whole study, not just this receptor: Cumulative frequency of public TCR beta family members discriminated carriers of CMV infection plus the relevant HLA type in this cohort and an independent approximately 370-donor cohort. The ex vivo response was dominated by HLA-C-restricted CMV-specific TCR beta clonotypes, which also provided the single most frequent clonotype in two of eight donors.

As to this clonotype: What this receptor recognizes is not known. There are no base qualities to consult, and no much larger clone falls within one base.

Instrument on record: Illumina HiSeq 1500. TCRdb cleaned the public reads at Q25 with fastp, built clones with MiXCR and kept in-frame beta chains. Entries that share a CDR3 protein sequence are merged under the most common genes and DNA. The sample table shows 40,000 to 55,000 distinct CDR3 sequences, and under 25% are seen once. 70% to 90% of the sample belongs to the ten largest clones. The treatment or condition label on this specimen signifies: in vitro stimulation with specific CMV peptide epitopes to enrich CMV-specific T cells. The CDR3 contains 14 residues, cysteine and phenylalanine counted. Just CDR3 DNA is preserved here, 42 bases in frame from base 1. V loses 2 bases of germline sequence and J loses 3 bases, and the interval between the two ends is 11 bases. The germline V gene specifies ENHRY as CDR1 and SYGVKD as CDR2.

The V and J genes are TRBV10-3 and TRBJ2-7; the D gene cannot be named for sure. The sequencing used CD8+ T cells from cultured PBMCs, collected from culture after CMV antigen stimulation. The sequence was obtained from a human donor in good health (CMV status not recorded). Some clones in this sample may be carry-over from other donors' samples. At the DNA level, the sequence is TGTGCCATCAGTGAGCCGGTAAAAGGCTACGAGCAGTACTTC. It is translated as CAISEPVKGYEQYF.